The clone carrying this TCR beta chain was seen repeatedly, ten times or more. The data were taken from a study of response to subunit inactivated influenza vaccine. TCRdb processed the RT-PCR reads anew with MiXCR; each CDR3 protein has one entry. The sample includes some 200,000 distinct CDR3 sequences, 9.5% to 15% of them seen just once. In addition, the sample was reused for a study of T cells expressing NK-cell markers. That investigation notes: For TCR beta, cDNA was produced by 5'RACE template switching with UMIs. One of the eight sequenced donors was seronegative, whereas the other seven were HCMV-seropositive.

The material was CD8+ T cells sorted from PBMCs, obtained 11 to 12 days after vaccination. The TCR originated in a man aged 50 to 60 who received an inactivated influenza vaccine.

The CDR3 protein is CASSVGREQFF. The DNA for the CDR3 is TGTGCCAGCAGCGTAGGGCGGGAGCAGTTCTTC. The chain carries TRBV9 and TRBJ2-1; D remains unclear. The CDR3 consists of 11 residues. Germline values: CDR1 SGDLS, CDR2 YYNGEE. V lost 0 bases and J lost 10, with 5 bases in between.